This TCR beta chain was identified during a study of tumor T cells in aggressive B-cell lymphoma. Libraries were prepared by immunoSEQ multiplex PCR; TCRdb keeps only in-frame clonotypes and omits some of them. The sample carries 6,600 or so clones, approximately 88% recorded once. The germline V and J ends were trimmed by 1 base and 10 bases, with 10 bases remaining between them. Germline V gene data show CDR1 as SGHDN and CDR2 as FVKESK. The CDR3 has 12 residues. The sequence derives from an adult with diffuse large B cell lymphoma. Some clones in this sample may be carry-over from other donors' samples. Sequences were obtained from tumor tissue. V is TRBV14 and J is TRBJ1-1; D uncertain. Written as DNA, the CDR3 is TGTGCCAGCAGCCAAGTCGGAACGGGAGCTTTCTTT. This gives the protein CASSQVGTGAFF. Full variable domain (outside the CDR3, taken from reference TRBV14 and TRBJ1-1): EAGVTQFPSHSVIEKGQTVTLRCDPISGHDNLYWYRRVMGKEIKFLLHFVKESKQDESGMPNNRFLAERTGGTYSTLKVQPAELEDSGVYFCASSQVGTGAFFGQGTRLTVV.